This paragraph covers one T cell receptor beta chain sequence. Antigen: not known. The data belong to a study of OX40 agonist ivuxolimab in advanced cancers. Overall study results and limits: CD4+ and CD8+ blood T cells expanded clonally by week 6 at 0.1 to 3.0 mg/kg.

The method was immunoSEQ multiplex PCR; TCRdb's version includes in-frame clones alone and lacks a portion of them. The table has 90,000 to 100,000 clones, roughly 89% seen once. V trimming: 5 bases; J trimming: 2 bases; junction bases outside the gene matches: 4. Per the germline V gene, CDR1 is SGHTA and CDR2 is FQGNSA. This CDR3 contains 15 residues. The clonotype comes from an adult with an advanced solid tumor such as melanoma, head and neck, liver or kidney cancer. The sequencing used CD4+ or CD8+ T cells sorted from blood, collected in a trial of the OX40 agonist ivuxolimab. The chain joins TRBV7-2 to TRBJ1-4, with 8 bases matching TRBD1. As DNA, the CDR3 is TGTGCCAGCAGCCCCCGGACAGGGACTAATGAAAAACTGTTTTTT. Its protein is CASSPRTGTNEKLFF.